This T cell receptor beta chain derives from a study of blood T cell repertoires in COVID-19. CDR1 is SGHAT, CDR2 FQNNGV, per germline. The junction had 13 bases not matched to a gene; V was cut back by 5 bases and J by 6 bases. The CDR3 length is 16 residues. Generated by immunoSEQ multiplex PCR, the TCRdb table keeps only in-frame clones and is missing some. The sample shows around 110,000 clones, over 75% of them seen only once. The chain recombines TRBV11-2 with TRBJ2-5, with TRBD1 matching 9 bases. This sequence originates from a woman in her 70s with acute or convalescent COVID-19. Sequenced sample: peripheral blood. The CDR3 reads CASSQTTGGIIKTQYF. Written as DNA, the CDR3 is TGTGCCAGCAGCCAGACGACAGGGGGAATAATAAAGACCCAGTACTTC.